The 11 T cell receptor beta chains in this list originate from one sample, sequenced in a study of shared clonotypes between healthy human individuals. Produced via immunoSEQ multiplex PCR; TCRdb's table is partial and in-frame only. This sample has about 2.3 million clones, with approximately 95% found just once. The specimen sequenced was naive CD4+ T cells from PBMCs. Stated subset: CD45RA+ positively selected. The receptors derive from a man between 18 and 29 years old in good health. Some clones in this sample may be carry-over from other donors' samples.

Turning to this clone: The sample has other DNA sequences that encode this CDR3 too. V usage is TRBV20-1 and J usage is TRBJ1-1; D remains ambiguous. This CDR3 is built from 11 residues. Trimming left V 1 base short and J 5 bases short, with 5 bases between. Germline V gene sequence: CDR1 DFQATT, CDR2 SNEGSKA (reference sequence). The DNA of the CDR3 is TGCAGTGCTAGAGGCGGGACTGAAGCTTTCTTT. As protein: CSARGGTEAFF.

This clone was observed a handful of times. Other DNA sequences in this sample translate to the same CDR3. The CDR3 spells CASSYSENTEAFF. CDR3 DNA sequence: TGTGCCAGCAGTTACTCAGAGAACACTGAAGCTTTCTTT. The V and J genes are TRBV6-6 and TRBJ1-1, with unresolved D. Germline-derived CDR1 and CDR2 are MNHNY and SVGAGI (reference sequence). CDR3 length: 13 residues. V gave up 0 bases and J gave up 1 base, with 3 bases separating them.

This clone was seen only once. The same CDR3 can be traced to other DNA sequences in this sample. V and J are TRBV5-1 and TRBJ2-5; 9 bases line up with TRBD2. V dropped 2 bases and J dropped 5; count of bases not matched to a gene: 7. CDR3 length: 15 amino acids. Germline V gene sequence: CDR1 SGHRS, CDR2 YFSETQ. The CDR3 sequence is CASSFIAGAGETQYF. DNA for the CDR3: TGCGCCAGCAGCTTCATAGCGGGAGCGGGTGAGACCCAGTACTTC.

CDR3 protein: CASSLLGSTNTGELFF. CDR3 nucleotides: TGTGCCAGCAGCTTACTCGGGAGCACGAACACCGGGGAGCTGTTTTTT. The chain joins TRBV7-3 to TRBJ2-2; perhaps TRBD2 as D (6 bases). Germline loops: CDR1 SGHTA, CDR2 FQGTGA. V was pared by 2 bases and J by 0 bases, with 10 bases between. The CDR3 is made up of 16 amino acids.

The CDR3 here is CASSLGIVTSGNTIYF. The CDR3 coding sequence is TGCGCCAGCAGCTTGGGGATTGTGACCTCTGGAAACACCATATATTTT. The chain employs TRBV5-1 and TRBJ1-3; D remains unclear. The CDR3 has 16 residues. Germline V gives CDR1 SGHRS, CDR2 YFSETQ. The V and J ends lost 0 bases and 0 bases respectively, with 10 bases between them.

The chain joins TRBV18 to TRBJ2-1; TRBD2 might be the D (5 bases). The CDR3 sequence is 14 residues long. Germline V gives CDR1 KGHSH, CDR2 LQKENI. Trimming pared 4 bases from V and 5 bases from J, leaving 12 bases between. The CDR3 nucleotides are TGTGCCAGCTCACTAACTTCGACTAACAATGAGCAGTTCTTC. Translating it yields CASSLTSTNNEQFF.

This clone has just one count. The V gene is TRBV7-8, the J gene TRBJ2-7, with D maybe TRBD2 (6 bases). The length of the CDR3 is 16 residues. Germline CDR1 is SGHVS and CDR2 is FQNEAQ. Trimming left V 0 bases short and J 5 bases short, with 17 bases between. The CDR3 DNA reads as TGTGCCAGCAGCTTAGCGGGAGGAGCGGGTTCCCACGAGCAGTACTTC. It specifies CASSLAGGAGSHEQYF.

V is TRBV19 and J is TRBJ2-2; 9 positions match TRBD2. CDR3 length equals 15 residues. Per the germline V gene, CDR1 is LNHDA and CDR2 is SQIVND (reference sequence). The trim removed 3 bases at V and 4 bases at J, leaving 3 bases unmatched. Here the CDR3 DNA reads TGTGCCAGTAGTATCGAAGCGGGAGGCACCGGGGAGCTGTTTTTT. This gives the protein CASSIEAGGTGELFF.

About this clone: This CDR3 is also generated by other DNA sequences in the sample. The rearrangement links TRBV9 to TRBJ1-1; no clear D. The CDR3 consists of 14 residues. The V gene's germline CDR1 is SGDLS and CDR2 YYNGEE. V dropped 0 bases and J dropped 1 base, with 7 bases sitting between them. The CDR3 DNA follows: TGTGCCAGCAGCGTAGATTCCAGGAACACTGAAGCTTTCTTT. It translates to CASSVDSRNTEAFF.

Worth noting for this clone: A read error is likely, as this CDR3 ends without the conserved phenylalanine or tryptophan. No DNA is shown, since the ends of the CDR3 on it are uncertain; the CDR3 is the one TCRdb lists. This rearrangement joins TRBV27 to TRBJ2-7; the table's D gene call, TRBD2, was not cross checked with the DNA. Counting both end residues, the CDR3 totals 11 amino acids. Germline V gene lookup returns CDR1 MNHEY and CDR2 SMNVEV (reference sequence). The CDR3 protein is CASILIGLPAD.

This clone came up once. This chain joins TRBV2 and TRBJ2-2; 9 bases match TRBD1. Germline V gene lookup returns CDR1 SNHLY and CDR2 FYNNEI. The V gene end was trimmed by 9 bases and the J gene end by 4 bases; junction bases not matched to a gene: 15. The CDR3 has 17 amino acids. The CDR3 nucleotides are TGTGCCAGTGCTTCCTTTCGGGACAGGGTCTCCACCGGGGAGCTGTTTTTT. It codes for CASASFRDRVSTGELFF. Full variable domain (missing parts from reference TRBV2 and TRBJ2-2): EPEVTQTPSHQVTQMGQEVILRCVPISNHLYFYWYRQILGQKVEFLVSFYNNEISEKSEIFDDQFSVERPDGSNFTLKIRSTKLEDSAMYFCASASFRDRVSTGELFFGEGSRLTVL.